These 24 T cell receptor beta chains were all obtained from the same sample, sequenced in a study of T-cell reconstitution after alpha-beta-depleted transplantation in children (dated by TCRdb to 2016 to 2018). The treatment or condition label, read with the paper, signifies: allogeneic hematopoietic cell transplantation with graft depleted of TCRalphabeta T cells and CD19 B cells. Library preparation employed PCR. TCRdb shows the sequencer as Illumina HiSeq 2500. To normalize quantification of the TCRbeta repertoire, the TCR libraries were built with molecular barcoding that relied on unique molecular identifiers. The public sequencing data were trimmed at Q25 with fastp and processed into clonotypes with MiXCR by TCRdb, which kept only in-frame beta chains. When rows share a CDR3 protein, they turn into one entry using the most common DNA and genes. This sample comprises about 70,000 distinct CDR3 sequences, 9.5% to 13% of them detected only once. About 13% of the sample is held by the ten biggest clonotypes.

Sequenced here: PBMCs, sampled before TCRalphabeta/CD19-depleted stem cell transplant. The receptors originated from a boy aged 5 to 17 with acute myeloid leukemia, due to receive a stem cell transplant.

In this sample, this clonotype turned up many times. This chain joins TRBV10-3 and TRBJ2-7, with 7 bases identical to TRBD2. The V segment lost 6 bases and the J segment 5 bases; nucleotides outside the gene matches: 13. CDR1 and CDR2 from the germline V gene are ENHRY and SYGVKD. The CDR3 has 15 amino acids. The DNA for the CDR3 is TGTGCCATCAGCCTGGGCGGGAGCGGGATCAACGAGCAGTACTTC. Protein: CAISLGGSGINEQYF.

This sequence joins TRBV11-2 and TRBJ2-1, with no clear D. Looked up from germline, CDR1 is SGHAT and CDR2 is FQNNGV. V was pared by 2 bases and J by 6 bases, with 14 bases between. The CDR3 sequence is 15 residues long. CDR3 loop: CASSLFQLTINEQFF. Here the CDR3 DNA reads TGTGCCAGCAGCTTATTCCAGCTTACCATCAATGAGCAGTTCTTC.

Many counts were recorded for this clonotype. The chain combines TRBV6-1 with TRBJ2-2; 7 positions match TRBD2. CDR1 is MNHNS, CDR2 SASEGT, per germline. V was clipped by 6 bases and J by 7 bases; unmatched bases: 8. The CDR3 is 14 amino acids. For the CDR3, the DNA is TGTGCCAGCAGCCTCGGGAGGATGGTCGGGGAGCTGTTTTTT. It translates to CASSLGRMVGELFF.

This clonotype was counted at least ten times. The rearrangement joins TRBV4-1 to TRBJ2-4, with TRBD2 identical over 15 bases. CDR1 is MGHRA and CDR2 is YSYEKL in the germline V gene. V was pared by 4 bases and J by 1 base, with 5 bases of the junction left unmatched. The CDR3 extends over 18 amino acids. DNA for the CDR3: TGCGCCAGCAGCCCGGGACTAGCGGGGGGAAGGGCCAAAAACATTCAGTACTTC. This encodes CASSPGLAGGRAKNIQYF.

This clonotype was observed at least ten times. V and J are TRBV27 and TRBJ2-7; 9 nucleotides agree with TRBD2. V lost 7 bases, J lost 3 bases, and 10 bases stayed unmatched. CDR3 length equals 15 residues. Germline CDR1 and CDR2: MNHEY and SMNVEV (reference sequence). The CDR3: CASITYSGSLYEQYF. The DNA of the CDR3 is TGTGCCAGCATAACCTATAGCGGGAGTCTCTACGAGCAGTACTTC.

This clonotype appeared many times. The chain employs TRBV7-2 and TRBJ1-5; TRBD1 agrees at 7 bases. This CDR3 spans 15 amino acids. J gave up 1 base and V 4 bases, and 4 bases lay outside the gene matches. Germline CDR1 reads SGHTA; CDR2 reads FQGNSA. CDR3 coding DNA: TGTGCCAGCAGCTCCGGGACAGTGAGCAATCAGCCCCAGCATTTT. Amino acid sequence: CASSSGTVSNQPQHF.

This clonotype was recorded at least ten times. V usage is TRBV29-1 and J usage is TRBJ2-7; 7 positions match TRBD2. V gave up 7 bases and J gave up 4 bases; unmatched junction bases: 4. The CDR3 totals 11 residues. The germline CDR1 and CDR2 sequences are SQVTM and ANQGSEA. Here the CDR3 DNA reads TGCAGCGCTGGGGAGGGGTACGAGCAGTACTTC. Its translation: CSAGEGYEQYF.

This clonotype came up many times. The CDR3 protein is CASSRTGTELFF. The CDR3 region has the DNA TGTGCCAGCAGTCGAACCGGGACGGAGCTGTTTTTT. The chain recombines TRBV6-5 with TRBJ2-2, with D tentatively TRBD1 or TRBD2 (5 bases each). Germline V gene lookup returns CDR1 MNHEY and CDR2 SVGAGI. Between the trimmed V and J ends, which lost 5 bases and 10 bases, there was a span of 11 bases. The length of the CDR3 is 12 residues.

J is TRBJ1-4 and V is TRBV4-2; D is uncertain. Germline V lookup: CDR1 LGHNA, CDR2 YNFKEQ. This CDR3 has 16 residues. Trimming took 4 bases from V and 1 from J, leaving 13 bases between them. Here the CDR3 DNA reads TGTGCCAGCAGCCTCCCTTTCCGGGGAACTAATGAAAAACTGTTTTTT. Its protein is CASSLPFRGTNEKLFF.

This clonotype was recorded many times. The V call is TRBV4-3, the J call TRBJ2-1; D is tentatively TRBD1 or TRBD2 (6 bases each). V was clipped by 0 bases and J by 6 bases, with 24 bases between them. Per germline, CDR1 LGHNA and CDR2 YSLEER. The CDR3 is 19 residues long. The CDR3 nucleotides are TGCGCCAGCAGCCAAGATAGGTCGTTCGCGGGACACAGAGTCAATGAGCAGTTCTTC. The encoded protein is CASSQDRSFAGHRVNEQFF.

The chain couples TRBV6-5 to TRBJ2-1; 10 bases fit TRBD1. Germline trimming cut 6 bases from V and 7 bases from J; bases unmatched to any gene: 6. The CDR3 contains 14 residues. CDR1 and CDR2 (germline): MNHEY, SVGAGI. The CDR3 DNA reads as TGTGCCAGCAGCCGACAGGGGGCGCGGAATGAGCAGTTCTTC. Its protein product is CASSRQGARNEQFF.

This clonotype was recorded a few times. The chain combines TRBV19 with TRBJ2-2; TRBD1 is a possible D gene (6 bases). Germline V lookup: CDR1 LNHDA, CDR2 SQIVND (reference sequence). The V gene lost 5 bases and the J gene lost 4 bases, with 14 bases spanning the gap. CDR3 length equals 15 residues. CDR3 DNA sequence: TGTGCCAGTAGTCTCGGCCGGACAGTCACCGGGGAGCTGTTTTTT. It encodes CASSLGRTVTGELFF.

This clonotype was counted many times. V gene TRBV20-1 combines with J gene TRBJ2-7; TRBD2 might be the D (5 bases). Germline values: CDR1 DFQATT, CDR2 SNEGSKA (reference sequence). The V end was cut by 3 bases, the J end by 3 bases, with 12 bases between. This CDR3 is built from 13 residues. This chain's CDR3 is CSARRPGGYEQYF. As DNA, the CDR3 is TGCAGTGCTAGGAGGCCAGGAGGCTACGAGCAGTACTTC.

This clonotype has at least ten counts. The V call is TRBV7-2, the J call TRBJ2-1; D remains unclear. Germline CDR1 and CDR2: SGHTA and FQGNSA. V was trimmed by 3 bases and J by 7 bases, leaving 10 bases between them. The CDR3 extends over 13 amino acids. The chain's CDR3 is CASSFGPLNEQFF. CDR3 nucleotide sequence: TGTGCCAGCAGCTTCGGCCCCCTAAATGAGCAGTTCTTC.

Only a few counts were recorded for this clonotype. The V and J genes are TRBV12-3 or TRBV12-4 and TRBJ1-1, with no clear D. Between the trimmed V and J ends, which lost 6 bases and 8 bases, there was a span of 19 bases. The CDR3 contains 14 residues. The CDR3 protein is CASRPPTIQAEAFF. The CDR3 DNA follows: TGTGCCAGCAGACCTCCGACAATCCAGGCCGAAGCTTTCTTT.

This clonotype was seen many times. V usage is TRBV12-3 or TRBV12-4 and J usage is TRBJ2-1; TRBD2 is a possible D gene (5 bases). The CDR3 consists of 13 residues. V was trimmed by 1 base and J by 5 bases, leaving 6 bases between them. CDR3 region: CASSLGGHNEQFF. The CDR3 DNA sequence: TGTGCCAGCAGTTTAGGAGGGCACAATGAGCAGTTCTTC.

The V call is TRBV20-1, the J call TRBJ2-5, with unresolved D. Germline V lookup: CDR1 DFQATT, CDR2 SNEGSKA (reference sequence). V was cut by 2 bases and J by 4 bases, with 8 bases left in between. The CDR3 extends over 12 amino acids. The CDR3 reads CSARRVAETQYF. CDR3 sequence (DNA): TGCAGTGCTAGACGGGTTGCAGAGACCCAGTACTTC.

This clonotype was observed at least ten times. This sequence joins TRBV7-9 and TRBJ2-1; 7 nucleotides match TRBD2. Germline V gene data show CDR1 as SEHNR and CDR2 as FQNEAQ (reference sequence). This CDR3 contains 18 residues. The ends lost 3 bases at V and 4 bases at J; junction bases unmatched: 15. This CDR3 is CASSFPFKMERGYNEQFF. CDR3 sequence (DNA): TGTGCCAGCAGCTTCCCGTTTAAGATGGAGCGGGGTTACAATGAGCAGTTCTTC.

The sample holds many counts of this clonotype. This chain links TRBV20-1 with TRBJ2-5, with 8 bases matching TRBD2. The germline V gene has CDR1 DFQATT and CDR2 SNEGSKA (reference sequence). This CDR3 spans 15 amino acids. In nucleotides, the CDR3 is TGCAGCCTGAACCAAGGGCTAGCGGGCCAGAGTCGCCAGTACTTC. Protein: CSLNQGLAGQSRQYF.

This clonotype was seen ten or more times. The CDR3 spells CASSEFGGGSYNEQFF. In DNA, the CDR3 is TGCGCCAGCAGTGAATTTGGGGGGGGCTCCTACAATGAGCAGTTCTTC. The chain recombines TRBV10-1 with TRBJ2-1; the match to TRBD2 covers 7 bases. CDR1 and CDR2 from the germline V gene are WNHNN and SYGVQD (reference sequence). Trimming removed 3 bases from V and 0 bases from J; junction bases left unmatched: 5. The CDR3 spans 16 residues.

This clonotype showed up many times. The chain has TRBV4-3 and TRBJ1-2; D gene uncertain. V lost 1 base to trimming and J lost 0 bases, with 9 bases between them. Germline CDR1 reads LGHNA; CDR2 reads YSLEER. This CDR3 comprises 15 residues. CDR3 bases: TGCGCCAGCAGCCAAGTCGGAGAAACTAACTATGGCTACACCTTC. This sequence encodes CASSQVGETNYGYTF.

This clonotype was recorded once. Since a much larger clone is just one base distant, this may be a read error. CDR3 DNA: TGCGCCAGCAGCTTGGGCTCGGGGTCACCCCTCCACTTT. Its protein is CASSLGSGSPLHF. This rearrangement joins TRBV5-1 to TRBJ1-6, with D hard to call. Germline-derived CDR1 and CDR2 are SGHRS and YFSETQ. The CDR3 is made up of 13 amino acids. Trimming shortened V by 0 bases and J by 10 bases, and 8 bases separated the two germline ends.

This clonotype was detected ten times or more. V is TRBV7-9 and J is TRBJ2-1; 8 nucleotides line up with TRBD1. V lost 5 bases, J lost 2 bases, and 5 bases stayed unmatched. Germline V lookup: CDR1 SEHNR, CDR2 FQNEAQ (reference sequence). The CDR3 extends over 15 amino acids. CDR3 region: CASSPPGQAYNEQFF. CDR3 nucleotides: TGTGCCAGCAGCCCGCCGGGACAGGCCTACAATGAGCAGTTCTTC. Full variable domain (outside the CDR3, taken from reference TRBV7-9 and TRBJ2-1): DTGVSQNPRHKITKRGQNVTFRCDPISEHNRLYWYRQTLGQGPEFLTYFQNEAQLEKSRLLSDRFSAERPKGSFSTLEIQRTEQGDSAMYLCASSPPGQAYNEQFFGPGTRLTVL.

In its sample, this clonotype was seen many times. V gene TRBV7-9 combines with J gene TRBJ1-1; 9 bases align to TRBD1. V dropped 3 bases and J dropped 4; count of bases not matched to a gene: 9. CDR3 length equals 16 residues. Germline assignment: CDR1 SEHNR and CDR2 FQNEAQ (reference sequence). The CDR3 DNA follows: TGTGCCAGCAGCTTCCGACCCAAACAGGGGGCCACTGAAGCTTTCTTT. It specifies CASSFRPKQGATEAFF.